The subject of this entry is one T cell receptor beta chain. No antigen is known for it. This sample is part of a study of brain T cells in children with intractable seizures. Surgery cases with the highest brain T cell transcript signatures were chosen for sequencing. V dropped 1 base and J dropped 0 bases, with 7 bases sitting between them. CDR1 is SGHTA and CDR2 is FQGNSA in the germline V gene. The CDR3 spans 14 residues. TCRdb's table, derived via immunoSEQ multiplex PCR, lists solely in-frame clones and lacks some. Of 2,000 or so clones listed, around four fifths are singletons. Study-wide results and caveats: Known viral epitope-specific CDR3s closely matched each case's top public brain CDR3.

Sample: resected brain tissue, taken at surgery. This rearrangement joins TRBV7-2 to TRBJ2-7; D not certain. The sequence came from a girl aged 2 to 10 with tuberous sclerosis and intractable seizures. The CDR3 DNA reads as TGTGCCAGCAGCTTAGGCCTGAGCTCCTACGAGCAGTACTTC. It codes for CASSLGLSSYEQYF.